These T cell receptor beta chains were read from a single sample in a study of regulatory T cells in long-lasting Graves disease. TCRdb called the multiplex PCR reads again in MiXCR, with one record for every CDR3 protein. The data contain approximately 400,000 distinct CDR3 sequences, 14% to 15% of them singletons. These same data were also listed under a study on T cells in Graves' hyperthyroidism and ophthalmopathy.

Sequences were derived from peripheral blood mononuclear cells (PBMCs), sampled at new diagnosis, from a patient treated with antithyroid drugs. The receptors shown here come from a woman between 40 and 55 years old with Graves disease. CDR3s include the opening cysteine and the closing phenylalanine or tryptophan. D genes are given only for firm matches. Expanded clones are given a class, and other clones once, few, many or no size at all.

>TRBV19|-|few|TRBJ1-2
TGTGCCAGTAGTGAGACCGTTAACTATGGCTACACCTTC
CASSETVNYGYTF
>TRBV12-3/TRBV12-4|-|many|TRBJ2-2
TGTGCCAGCAGTTGGGGAGTACAGGGAAGGGAGCTGTTTTTT
CASSWGVQGRELFF
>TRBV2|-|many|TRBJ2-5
TGTGCCAGCATGGGCGAGAAAAGAGAGACCCAGTACTTC
CASMGEKRETQYF
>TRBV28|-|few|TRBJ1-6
TGTGCCAGCCACCCTCCGGACCTAAATAATTCACCCCTCCACTTT
CASHPPDLNNSPLHF
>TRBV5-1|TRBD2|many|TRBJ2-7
TGCGCCAGCAGCTTGGCTAGCGGGAATTCCTACGAGCAGTACTTC
CASSLASGNSYEQYF
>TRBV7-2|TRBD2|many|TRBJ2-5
TGTGCCAGCAGCGGGGGGGGGTTCGAGACCCAGTACTTC
CASSGGGFETQYF
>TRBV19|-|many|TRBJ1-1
TGTGCCAGTAGTAACAGAAACACTGAAGCTTTCTTT
CASSNRNTEAFF
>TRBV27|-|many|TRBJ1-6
TGTGCCAGCAGTTTCACTAATTCACCCCTCCACTTT
CASSFTNSPLHF
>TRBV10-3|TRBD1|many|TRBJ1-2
TGTGCCATCAGTGGACAGGGGAATAACTATGGCTACACCTTC
CAISGQGNNYGYTF
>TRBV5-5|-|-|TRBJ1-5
TGTGCCAGCAGCCACCAGGGACAGCCCCAGCATTTT
CASSHQGQPQHF
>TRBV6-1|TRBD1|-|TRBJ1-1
TGTGCCAGCATTAAAGGACAGGGCCTGAACACTGAAGCTTTCTTT
CASIKGQGLNTEAFF
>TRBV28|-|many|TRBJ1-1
TGTGCCAGCAGTTTATGGACGAGGAGGCAGGGAAACACTGAAGCTTTCTTT
CASSLWTRRQGNTEAFF
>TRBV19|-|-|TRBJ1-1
TGTGCCAGTAGTATTGTTAAGAACACTGAAGCTTTCTTT
CASSIVKNTEAFF
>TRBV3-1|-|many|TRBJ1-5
TGTGCCAGCAGCCAAGGAGGATCCAGGGGCAATCAGCCCCAGCATTTT
CASSQGGSRGNQPQHF
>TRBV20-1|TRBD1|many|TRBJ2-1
TGCAGTGCTGCCGACACCGGGACAGGGGTGGATAATGAGCAGTTCTTC
CSAADTGTGVDNEQFF
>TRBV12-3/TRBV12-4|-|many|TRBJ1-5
TGTGCCAGCAGTTTAGCGTGGGGTTCCAATCAGCCCCAGCATTTT
CASSLAWGSNQPQHF
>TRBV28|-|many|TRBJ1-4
TGTGCCAGCAGTTTTGAGAGTGCAACTAATGAAAAACTGTTTTTT
CASSFESATNEKLFF
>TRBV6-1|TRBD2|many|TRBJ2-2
TGTGCCAGCAGTGAAGCAGGAGCGGGAGGTTTCACGGGGGAGCTGTTTTTT
CASSEAGAGGFTGELFF
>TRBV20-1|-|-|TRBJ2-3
TGCAGTGCTCTAATATCCCCGAACGGAGATACGCAGTATTTT
CSALISPNGDTQYF
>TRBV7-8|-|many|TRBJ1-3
TGTGCCAGCACGGGAGACGGGGTGGACGGAAACACCATATATTTT
CASTGDGVDGNTIYF
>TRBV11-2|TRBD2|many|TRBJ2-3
TGTGCCAGCAGCACGGGACTAGCGGCCACAGATACGCAGTATTTT
CASSTGLAATDTQYF
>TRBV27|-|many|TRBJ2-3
TGTGCCAGCAGTTCGCAGGGCCTCACAGATACGCAGTATTTT
CASSSQGLTDTQYF
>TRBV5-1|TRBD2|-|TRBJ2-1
TGCACCAGCAGCTTAAGGGGAGGGCCCAATGAGCAGTTCTTC
CTSSLRGGPNEQFF
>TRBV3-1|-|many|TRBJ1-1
TGTGCCAGCAGCAACAATCCGGGACAGAACACTGAAGCTTTCTTT
CASSNNPGQNTEAFF
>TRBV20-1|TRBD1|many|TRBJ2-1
TGCAGTGCTGCTGACAGGGGGAATGAGCAGTTCTTC
CSAADRGNEQFF
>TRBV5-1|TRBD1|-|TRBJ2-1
TGCGCCAGCAGCTTAGGACAGGTTCTGAATGAGCAGTTCTTC
CASSLGQVLNEQFF
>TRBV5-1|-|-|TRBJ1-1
TGCGCCAGCAGCTTAACGGCCTACTCCGGGACTGAAGCTTTCTTT
CASSLTAYSGTEAFF
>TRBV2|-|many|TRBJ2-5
TGTGCCAGCAGTTCCGGAGAGACCCAGTACTTC
CASSSGETQYF
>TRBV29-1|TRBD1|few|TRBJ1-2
TGCAGCGTTGATCCCGGACAGGGGGTTGTGTCCTATGGCTACACCTTC
CSVDPGQGVVSYGYTF
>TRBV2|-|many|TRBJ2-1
TGTGCCAGCAGAAACGGGCTAGCAAACAATGAGCAGTTCTTC
CASRNGLANNEQFF
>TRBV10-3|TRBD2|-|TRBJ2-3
TGTGCCATCAACAATGGGACTAGCGGGAGTAGAGATACGCAGTATTTT
CAINNGTSGSRDTQYF
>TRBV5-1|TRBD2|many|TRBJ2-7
TGCGCCAGCAGCCTGACTAGCGGGAGCTCCTACGAGCAGTACTTC
CASSLTSGSSYEQYF
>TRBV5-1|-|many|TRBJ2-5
TGCGCCAGCAGTTATTGGAAGGCGCGACAAGAGACCCAGTACTTC
CASSYWKARQETQYF
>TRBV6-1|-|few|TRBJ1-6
TGTGCCAGCAGTCCGGCGGGGGGTCCATCCGCCCTACGCGCCCTCCACTTT
CASSPAGGPSALRALHF
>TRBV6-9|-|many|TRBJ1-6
TGTGCCAGCAGTTACGTCGGACGGAGCTCCTATAATTCACCCCTCCACTTT
CASSYVGRSSYNSPLHF
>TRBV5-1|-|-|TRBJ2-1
TGCGCCAGCAGCTTGGAATCCAGGGCGGACGAGCAGTTCTTC
CASSLESRADEQFF